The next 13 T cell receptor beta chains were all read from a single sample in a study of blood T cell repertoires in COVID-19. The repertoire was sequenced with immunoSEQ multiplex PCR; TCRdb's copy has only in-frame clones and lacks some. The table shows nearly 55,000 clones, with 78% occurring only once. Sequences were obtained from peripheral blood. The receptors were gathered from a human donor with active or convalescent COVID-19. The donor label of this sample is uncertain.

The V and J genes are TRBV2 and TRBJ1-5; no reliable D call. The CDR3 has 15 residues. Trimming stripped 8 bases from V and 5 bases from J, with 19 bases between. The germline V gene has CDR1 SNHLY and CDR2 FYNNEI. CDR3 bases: TGTGCCAGCGTGCCGAGTAGAGTGCTCGATCAGCCCCAGCATTTT. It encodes CASVPSRVLDQPQHF.

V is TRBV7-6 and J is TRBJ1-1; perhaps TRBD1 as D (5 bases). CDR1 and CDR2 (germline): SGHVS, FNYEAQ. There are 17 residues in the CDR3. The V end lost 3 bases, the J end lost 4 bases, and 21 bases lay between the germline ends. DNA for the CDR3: TGTGCCAGCAGCTTTGGTACCCAGGGCCTGGGGGGCACTGAAGCTTTCTTT. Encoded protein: CASSFGTQGLGGTEAFF.

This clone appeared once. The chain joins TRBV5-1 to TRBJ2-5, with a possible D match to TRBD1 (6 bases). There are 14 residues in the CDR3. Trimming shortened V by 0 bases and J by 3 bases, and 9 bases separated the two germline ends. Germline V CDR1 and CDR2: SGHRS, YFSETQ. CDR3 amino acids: CASSLAGQKETQYF. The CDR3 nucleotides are TGCGCCAGCAGCTTGGCTGGACAGAAAGAGACCCAGTACTTC.

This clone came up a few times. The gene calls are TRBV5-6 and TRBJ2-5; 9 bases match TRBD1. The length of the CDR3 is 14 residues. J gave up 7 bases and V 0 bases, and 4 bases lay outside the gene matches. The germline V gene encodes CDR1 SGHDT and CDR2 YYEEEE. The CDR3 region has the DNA TGTGCCAGCAGCTTGGGGACAGGGGTGGGGACCCAGTACTTC. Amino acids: CASSLGTGVGTQYF.

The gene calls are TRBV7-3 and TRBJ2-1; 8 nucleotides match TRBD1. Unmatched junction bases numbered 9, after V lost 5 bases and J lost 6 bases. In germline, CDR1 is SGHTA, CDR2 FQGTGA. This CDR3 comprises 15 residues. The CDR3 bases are TGTGCCAGCAGCACTCCCAGGGGGCCCTCCAATGAGCAGTTCTTC. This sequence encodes CASSTPRGPSNEQFF.

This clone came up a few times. The CDR3: CASSIGVAGGTDTQYF. As DNA, the CDR3 is TGTGCCAGTAGTATTGGGGTAGCGGGAGGAACAGATACGCAGTATTTT. The gene calls are TRBV19 and TRBJ2-3, with TRBD2 matching 10 bases. Germline trimming cut 3 bases from V and 3 bases from J; bases unmatched to any gene: 6. The CDR3 runs 16 residues. The germline CDR1 and CDR2 sequences are LNHDA and SQIVND (reference sequence). Filled out from reference TRBV19 and TRBJ2-3, the complete variable domain reads DGGITQSPKYLFRKEGQNVTLSCEQNLNHDAMYWYRQDPGQGLRLIYYSQIVNDFQKGDIAEGYSVSREKKESFPLTVTSAQKNPTAFYLCASSIGVAGGTDTQYFGPGTRLTVL.

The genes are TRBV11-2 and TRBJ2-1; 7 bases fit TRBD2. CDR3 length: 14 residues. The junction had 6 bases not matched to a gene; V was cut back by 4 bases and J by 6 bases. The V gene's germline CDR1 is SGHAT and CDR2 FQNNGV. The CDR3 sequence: CASSSYGGVNEQFF. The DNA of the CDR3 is TGTGCCAGCAGCTCCTATGGGGGGGTCAATGAGCAGTTCTTC.

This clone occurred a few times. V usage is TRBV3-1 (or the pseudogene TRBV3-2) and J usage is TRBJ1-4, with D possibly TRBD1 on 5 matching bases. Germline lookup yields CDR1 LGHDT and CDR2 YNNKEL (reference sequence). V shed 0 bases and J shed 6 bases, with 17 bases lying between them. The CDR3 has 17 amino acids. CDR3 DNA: TGTGCCAGCAGCCAAGATATTATCGTCACGACAGATGAAAAACTGTTTTTT. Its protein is CASSQDIIVTTDEKLFF.

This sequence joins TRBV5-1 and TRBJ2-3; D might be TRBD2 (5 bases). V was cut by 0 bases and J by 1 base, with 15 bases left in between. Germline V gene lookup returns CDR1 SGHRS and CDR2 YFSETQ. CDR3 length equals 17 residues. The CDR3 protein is CASSLGAGYAGTDTQYF. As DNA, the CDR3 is TGCGCCAGCAGCTTGGGGGCGGGTTATGCCGGCACAGATACGCAGTATTTT.

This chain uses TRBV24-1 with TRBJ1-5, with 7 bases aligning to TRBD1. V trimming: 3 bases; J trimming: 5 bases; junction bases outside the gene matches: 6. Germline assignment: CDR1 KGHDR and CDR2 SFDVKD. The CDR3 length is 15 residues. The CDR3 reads CATSDPGQLDQPQHF. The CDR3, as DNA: TGTGCCACCAGTGATCCGGGACAGTTAGATCAGCCCCAGCATTTT.

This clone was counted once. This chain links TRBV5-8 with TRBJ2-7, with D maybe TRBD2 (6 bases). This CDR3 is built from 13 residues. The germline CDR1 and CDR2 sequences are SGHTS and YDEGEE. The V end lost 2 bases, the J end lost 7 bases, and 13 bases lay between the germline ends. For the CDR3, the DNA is TGTGCCAGCAGCTTCGATCTAGCGCGAGAGCAGTACTTC. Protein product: CASSFDLAREQYF.

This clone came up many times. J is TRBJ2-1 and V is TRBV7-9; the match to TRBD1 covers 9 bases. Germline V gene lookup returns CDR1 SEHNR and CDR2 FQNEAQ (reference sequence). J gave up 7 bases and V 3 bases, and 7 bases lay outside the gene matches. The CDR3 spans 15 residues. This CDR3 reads CASSLGQGEGNEQFF. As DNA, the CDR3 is TGTGCCAGCAGCTTGGGACAGGGAGAGGGAAATGAGCAGTTCTTC.

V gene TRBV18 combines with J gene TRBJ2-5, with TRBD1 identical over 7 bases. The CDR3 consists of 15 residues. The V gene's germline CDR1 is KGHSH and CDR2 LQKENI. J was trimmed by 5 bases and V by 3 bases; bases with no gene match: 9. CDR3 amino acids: CASSPRDSTPETQYF. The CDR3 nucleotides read TGTGCCAGCTCACCGAGGGACAGTACACCGGAGACCCAGTACTTC. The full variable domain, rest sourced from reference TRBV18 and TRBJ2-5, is NAGVMQNPRHLVRRRGQEARLRCSPMKGHSHVYWYRQLPEEGLKFMVYLQKENIIDESGMPKERFSAEFPKEGPSILRIQQVVRGDSAAYFCASSPRDSTPETQYFGPGTRLLVL.